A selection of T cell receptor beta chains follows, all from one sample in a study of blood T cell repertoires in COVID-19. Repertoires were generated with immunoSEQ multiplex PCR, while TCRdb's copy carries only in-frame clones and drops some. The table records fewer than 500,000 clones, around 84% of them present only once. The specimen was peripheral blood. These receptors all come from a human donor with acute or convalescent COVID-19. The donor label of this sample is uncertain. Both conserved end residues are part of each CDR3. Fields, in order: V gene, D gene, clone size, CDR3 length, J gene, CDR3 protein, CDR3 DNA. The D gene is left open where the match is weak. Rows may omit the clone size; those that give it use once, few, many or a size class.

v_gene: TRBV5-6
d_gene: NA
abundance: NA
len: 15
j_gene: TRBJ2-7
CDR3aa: CASSLVGGMDSEQYF
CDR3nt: TGTGCCAGCAGCTTGGTGGGCGGGATGGATAGCGAGCAGTACTTC

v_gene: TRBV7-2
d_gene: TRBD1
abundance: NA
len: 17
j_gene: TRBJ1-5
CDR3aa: CASSLYPTGTGNQPQHF
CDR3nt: TGTGCCAGCAGCTTATACCCGACAGGGACGGGCAATCAGCCCCAGCATTTT

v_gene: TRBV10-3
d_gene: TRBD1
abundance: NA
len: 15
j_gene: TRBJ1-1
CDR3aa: CAIRRDRDMNTEAFF
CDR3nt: TGTGCCATCAGAAGGGACAGGGATATGAACACTGAAGCTTTCTTT

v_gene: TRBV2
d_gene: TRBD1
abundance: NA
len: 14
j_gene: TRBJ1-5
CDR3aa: CASSVRDRAQPQHF
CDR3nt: TGTGCCAGCAGCGTCCGGGACAGGGCCCAGCCCCAGCATTTT

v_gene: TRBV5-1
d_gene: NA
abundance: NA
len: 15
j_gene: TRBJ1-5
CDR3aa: CASSLGGRGDQPQHF
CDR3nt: TGCGCCAGCAGCTTGGGTGGCAGGGGAGATCAGCCCCAGCATTTT

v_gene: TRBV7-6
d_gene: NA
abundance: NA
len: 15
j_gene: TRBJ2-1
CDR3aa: CASSLASDDYNEQFF
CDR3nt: TGTGCCAGCAGCTTAGCTAGCGATGACTACAATGAGCAGTTCTTC

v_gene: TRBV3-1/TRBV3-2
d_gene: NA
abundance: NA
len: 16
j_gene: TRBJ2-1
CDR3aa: CASSQAAGWNFNEQFF
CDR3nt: TGTGCCAGCAGCCAAGCTGCGGGATGGAACTTCAATGAGCAGTTCTTC

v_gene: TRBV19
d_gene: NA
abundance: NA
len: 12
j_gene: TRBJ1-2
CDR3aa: CASSGPGAGYTF
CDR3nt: TGTGCCAGTAGTGGGCCAGGGGCCGGCTACACCTTC

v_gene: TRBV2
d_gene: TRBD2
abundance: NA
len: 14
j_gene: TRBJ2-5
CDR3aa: CASRRRGLVETQYF
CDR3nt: TGTGCCAGCAGAAGGCGGGGGTTGGTAGAGACCCAGTACTTC

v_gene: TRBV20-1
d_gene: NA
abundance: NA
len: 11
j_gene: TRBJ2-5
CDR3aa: CSAQIQETQYF
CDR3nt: TGCAGTGCCCAGATCCAAGAGACCCAGTACTTC

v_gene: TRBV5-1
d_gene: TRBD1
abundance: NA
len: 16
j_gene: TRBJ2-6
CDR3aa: CASSLRTGIGANVLTF
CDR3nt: TGCGCCAGCAGCTTGCGGACAGGGATTGGGGCCAACGTCCTGACTTTC

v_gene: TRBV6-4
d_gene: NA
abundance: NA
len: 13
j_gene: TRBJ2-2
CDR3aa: CASAGSDTGELFF
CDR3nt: TGTGCCAGTGCGGGGAGTGACACCGGGGAGCTGTTTTTT

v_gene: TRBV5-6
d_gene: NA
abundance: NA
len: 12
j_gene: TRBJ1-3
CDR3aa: CASSQRVNTIYF
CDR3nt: TGTGCCAGCAGCCAAAGAGTAAACACCATATATTTT

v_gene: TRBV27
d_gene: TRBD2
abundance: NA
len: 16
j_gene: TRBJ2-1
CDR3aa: CASSYLTSGTYNEQFF
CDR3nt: TGTGCCAGCAGTTACCTAACTAGCGGAACCTACAATGAGCAGTTCTTC

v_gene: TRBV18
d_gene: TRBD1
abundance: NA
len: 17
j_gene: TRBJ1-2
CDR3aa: CASSPAGGIGNNYGYTF
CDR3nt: TGTGCCAGCTCACCGGCAGGGGGCATTGGAAATAACTATGGCTACACCTTC

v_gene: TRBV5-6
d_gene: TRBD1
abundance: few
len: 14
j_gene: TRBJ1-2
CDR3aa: CASSYRDRTIGYTF
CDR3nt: TGTGCCAGCAGCTACCGGGACAGAACTATCGGCTACACCTTC

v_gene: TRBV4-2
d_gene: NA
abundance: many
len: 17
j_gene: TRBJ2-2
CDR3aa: CASSESSGGMGAGELFF
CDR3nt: TGTGCCAGCAGCGAGTCAAGCGGAGGAATGGGCGCCGGGGAGCTGTTTTTT

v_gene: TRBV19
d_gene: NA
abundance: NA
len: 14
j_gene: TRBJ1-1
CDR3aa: CASPYRGMNTEAFF
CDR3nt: TGTGCCAGCCCCTATAGGGGGATGAACACTGAAGCTTTCTTT

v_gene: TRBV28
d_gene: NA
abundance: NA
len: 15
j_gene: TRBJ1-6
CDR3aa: CASGAWGPGNSPLHF
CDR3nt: TGTGCCAGCGGGGCTTGGGGGCCAGGAAATTCACCCCTCCACTTT

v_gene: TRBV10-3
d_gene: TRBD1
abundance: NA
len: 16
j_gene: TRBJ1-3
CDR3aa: CAISEGQARSGNTIYF
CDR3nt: TGTGCCATCAGTGAGGGACAGGCCAGGTCTGGAAACACCATATATTTT

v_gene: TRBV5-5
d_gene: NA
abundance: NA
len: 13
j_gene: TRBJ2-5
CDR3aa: CASSLVGGETQYF
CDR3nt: TGTGCCAGCAGCTTGGTAGGGGGAGAGACCCAGTACTTC

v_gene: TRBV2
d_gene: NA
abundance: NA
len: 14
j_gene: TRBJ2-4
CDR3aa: CASRPQGSKNIQYF
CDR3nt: TGTGCCAGCAGGCCACAGGGCTCCAAAAACATTCAGTACTTC

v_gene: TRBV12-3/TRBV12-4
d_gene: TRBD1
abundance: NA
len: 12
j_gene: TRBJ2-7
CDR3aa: CASSLGQGGQYF
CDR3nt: TGTGCCAGCAGTTTAGGACAGGGTGGGCAGTACTTC

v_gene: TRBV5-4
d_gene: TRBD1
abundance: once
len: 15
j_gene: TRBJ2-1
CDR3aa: CASSFPTGGRNEQFF
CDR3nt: TGTGCCAGCAGCTTTCCGACAGGGGGCAGGAATGAGCAGTTCTTC

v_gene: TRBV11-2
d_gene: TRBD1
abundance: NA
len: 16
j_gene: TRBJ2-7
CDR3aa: CASSSRGGTGTYEQYF
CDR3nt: TGTGCCAGCAGCTCACGAGGGGGGACAGGAACCTACGAGCAGTACTTC

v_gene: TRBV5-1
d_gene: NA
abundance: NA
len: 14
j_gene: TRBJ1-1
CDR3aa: CASSLGNPGTEAFF
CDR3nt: TGCGCCAGCAGCTTGGGCAACCCGGGGACTGAAGCTTTCTTT

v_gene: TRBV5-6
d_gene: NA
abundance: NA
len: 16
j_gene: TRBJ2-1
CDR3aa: CASSLAISRGYNEQFF
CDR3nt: TGTGCCAGCAGCTTGGCCATTAGCAGAGGGTACAATGAGCAGTTCTTC

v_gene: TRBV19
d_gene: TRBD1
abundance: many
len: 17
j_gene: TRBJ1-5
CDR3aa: CASRDRLGVVSNQPQHF
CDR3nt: TGTGCCAGTAGGGACAGGTTAGGCGTGGTAAGCAATCAGCCCCAGCATTTT

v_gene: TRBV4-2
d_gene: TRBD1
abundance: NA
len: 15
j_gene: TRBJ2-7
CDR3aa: CASSSLDRDSYEQYF
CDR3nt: TGTGCCAGCAGTTCGCTAGACAGGGACTCCTACGAGCAGTACTTC

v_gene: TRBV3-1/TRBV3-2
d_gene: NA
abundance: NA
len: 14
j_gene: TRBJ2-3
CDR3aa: CASSGGLSTDTQYF
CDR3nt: TGTGCCAGCAGCGGGGGCCTTAGCACAGATACGCAGTATTTT

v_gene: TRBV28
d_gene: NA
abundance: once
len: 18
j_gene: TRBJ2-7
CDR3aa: CASSLSLGSEKRPYEQYF
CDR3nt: TGTGCCAGCAGCCTTTCTTTGGGTTCAGAGAAGCGGCCCTACGAGCAGTACTTC

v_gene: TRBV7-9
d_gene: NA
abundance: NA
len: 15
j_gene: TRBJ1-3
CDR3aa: CASSPGIRSGNTIYF
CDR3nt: TGTGCCAGCAGCCCAGGGATTCGATCTGGAAACACCATATATTTT

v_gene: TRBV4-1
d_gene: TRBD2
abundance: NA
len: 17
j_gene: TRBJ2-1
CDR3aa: CASSQTLAGPSYNEQFF
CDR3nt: TGCGCCAGCAGCCAAACCCTAGCGGGCCCCTCCTACAATGAGCAGTTCTTC

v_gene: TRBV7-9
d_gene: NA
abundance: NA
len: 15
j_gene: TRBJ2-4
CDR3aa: CASSLVGTQENIQYF
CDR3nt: TGTGCCAGCAGCTTAGTCGGGACACAGGAAAACATTCAGTACTTC

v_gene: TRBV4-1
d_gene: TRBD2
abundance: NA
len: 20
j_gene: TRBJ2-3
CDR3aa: CASSPRGLAGVSRHTDTQYF
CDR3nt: TGCGCCAGCAGCCCACGGGGACTAGCGGGAGTCTCCAGGCACACAGATACGCAGTATTTT

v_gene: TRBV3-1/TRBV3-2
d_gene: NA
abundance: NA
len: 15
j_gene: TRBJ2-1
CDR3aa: CASSQVRSSYNEQFF
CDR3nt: TGTGCCAGCAGCCAAGTGAGAAGCTCCTACAATGAGCAGTTCTTC

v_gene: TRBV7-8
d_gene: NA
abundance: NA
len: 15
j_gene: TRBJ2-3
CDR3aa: CASSSLTGARDTQYF
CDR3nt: TGTGCCAGCAGCTCACTGACAGGTGCTCGTGATACGCAGTATTTT

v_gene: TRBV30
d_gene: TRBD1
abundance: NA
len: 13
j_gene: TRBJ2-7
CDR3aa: CAWSAQGLGEQYF
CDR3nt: TGTGCCTGGAGTGCACAGGGGCTCGGCGAGCAGTACTTC

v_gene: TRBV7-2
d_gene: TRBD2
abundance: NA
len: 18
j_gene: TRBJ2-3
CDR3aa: CASSLELGAGDRTDTQYF
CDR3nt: TGTGCCAGCAGCTTAGAGCTTGGCGCGGGAGATAGGACAGATACGCAGTATTTT

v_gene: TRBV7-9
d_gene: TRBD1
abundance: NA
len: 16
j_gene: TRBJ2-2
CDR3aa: CASSAIMTGATGELFF
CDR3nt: TGTGCCAGCAGCGCCATTATGACAGGGGCCACCGGGGAGCTGTTTTTT

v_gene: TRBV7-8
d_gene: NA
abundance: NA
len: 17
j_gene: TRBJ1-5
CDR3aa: CASSSPSAVADNQPQHF
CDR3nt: TGTGCCAGCAGCTCCCCATCCGCGGTGGCGGATAATCAGCCCCAGCATTTT

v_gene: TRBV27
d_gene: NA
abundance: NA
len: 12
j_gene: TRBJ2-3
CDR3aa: CASRTYTDTQYF
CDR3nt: TGTGCCAGCCGTACCTACACAGATACGCAGTATTTT

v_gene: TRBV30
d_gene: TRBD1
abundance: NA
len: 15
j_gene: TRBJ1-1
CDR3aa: CAWIQGRFKNTEAFF
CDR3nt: TGTGCCTGGATACAGGGGAGGTTTAAGAACACTGAAGCTTTCTTT

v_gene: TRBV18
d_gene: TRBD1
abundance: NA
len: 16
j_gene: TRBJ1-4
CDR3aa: CASSLTPDRSNEKLFF
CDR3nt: TGTGCCAGCTCACTTACGCCGGACAGGTCTAATGAAAAACTGTTTTTT

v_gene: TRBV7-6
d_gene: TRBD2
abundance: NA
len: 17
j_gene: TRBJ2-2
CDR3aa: CASSFVLGRGNTGELFF
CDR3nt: TGTGCCAGCAGCTTCGTCCTCGGGAGGGGAAACACCGGGGAGCTGTTTTTT

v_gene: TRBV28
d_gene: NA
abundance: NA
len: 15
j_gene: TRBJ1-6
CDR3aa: CASSLRGGYNSPLHF
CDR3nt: TGTGCCAGCAGTTTACGGGGGGGGTATAATTCACCCCTCCACTTT

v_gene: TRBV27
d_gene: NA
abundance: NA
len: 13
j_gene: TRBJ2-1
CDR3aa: CASRGEGPYEQFF
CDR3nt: TGTGCCAGCAGGGGTGAGGGCCCCTATGAGCAGTTCTTC

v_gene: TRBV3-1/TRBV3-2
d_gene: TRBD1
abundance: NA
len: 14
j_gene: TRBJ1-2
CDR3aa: CASSPYRGPDGYTF
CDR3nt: TGTGCCAGCAGCCCTTACAGGGGGCCTGATGGCTACACCTTC

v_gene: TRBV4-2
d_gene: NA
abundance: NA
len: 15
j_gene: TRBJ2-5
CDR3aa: CASSQGVRFQETQYF
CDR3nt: TGTGCCAGCAGCCAAGGAGTGAGGTTCCAAGAGACCCAGTACTTC

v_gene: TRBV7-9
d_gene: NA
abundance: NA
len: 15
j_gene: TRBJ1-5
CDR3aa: CASSQALAGNQPQHF
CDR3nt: TGTGCCAGCAGCCAGGCCCTAGCGGGCAATCAGCCCCAGCATTTT

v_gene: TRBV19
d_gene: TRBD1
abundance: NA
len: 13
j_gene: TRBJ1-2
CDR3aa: CASSIGQGYGYTF
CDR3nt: TGTGCCAGTAGTATAGGACAGGGCTATGGCTACACCTTC

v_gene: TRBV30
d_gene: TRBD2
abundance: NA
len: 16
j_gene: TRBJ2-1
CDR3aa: CAWSVRGGGALDEQFF
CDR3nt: TGTGCCTGGAGTGTACGAGGCGGGGGGGCCCTGGATGAGCAGTTCTTC

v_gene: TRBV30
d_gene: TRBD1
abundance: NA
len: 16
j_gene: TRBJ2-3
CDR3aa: CAWSTGGTGAGDTQYF
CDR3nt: TGTGCCTGGAGCACCGGTGGGACAGGGGCGGGGGATACGCAGTATTTT

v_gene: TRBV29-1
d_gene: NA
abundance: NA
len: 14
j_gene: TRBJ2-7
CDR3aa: CSVQILGSSYEQYF
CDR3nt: TGCAGCGTCCAGATTTTGGGGAGTTCCTACGAGCAGTACTTC